Reported below is one T cell receptor beta chain. The data stem from a study of T-cell reconstitution after alpha-beta-depleted transplantation in children. Germline V gene lookup returns CDR1 LGHNA and CDR2 YSLEER. The CDR3 totals 17 residues. V was pared by 2 bases and J by 3 bases, with 7 bases of the junction left unmatched. TCRbeta library preparation incorporated unique molecular identifiers. MiXCR was run by TCRdb on the PCR reads, yielding one entry per CDR3 protein. In the table there are about 610,000 distinct CDR3 sequences, over 9.5% of which are singletons. This sample comprised PBMCs from the stem cell graft donor, obtained from the stem cell graft. The chain couples TRBV4-3 to TRBJ2-3; 11 bases align to TRBD2. The receptor comes from a human donor who donated a stem cell graft to a child with acute myeloid leukemia. The CDR3 DNA reads as TGCGCCAGCAGCCAACGACTAGCGGGGTGGGATACAGATACGCAGTATTTT. Translation: CASSQRLAGWDTDTQYF.